This T cell receptor (beta chain) is drawn from a study of graft-versus-host responses after intestinal transplantation. Germline values: CDR1 MNHEY, CDR2 SVGAGI. This CDR3 is built from 15 residues. Trimming stripped 7 bases from V and 1 base from J, with 13 bases between. Clones were read by immunoSEQ multiplex PCR, and TCRdb kept only the in-frame ones, dropping some. The sample records about 90,000 clones, roughly 91% being singletons. Concerning this clone itself: The antigen is not known.

The source was unstimulated CD8+ T cells sorted from spleen or lymph node cells, collected before transplant. The chain uses TRBV6-5 and TRBJ2-2; maybe TRBD1 (6 bases). This clonotype was sampled from a human donor who was the organ donor for an intestinal transplant. CDR3 DNA: TGTGCCAGCATCCCAGGGGCGAGGAACACCGGGGAGCTGTTTTTT. As protein: CASIPGARNTGELFF.